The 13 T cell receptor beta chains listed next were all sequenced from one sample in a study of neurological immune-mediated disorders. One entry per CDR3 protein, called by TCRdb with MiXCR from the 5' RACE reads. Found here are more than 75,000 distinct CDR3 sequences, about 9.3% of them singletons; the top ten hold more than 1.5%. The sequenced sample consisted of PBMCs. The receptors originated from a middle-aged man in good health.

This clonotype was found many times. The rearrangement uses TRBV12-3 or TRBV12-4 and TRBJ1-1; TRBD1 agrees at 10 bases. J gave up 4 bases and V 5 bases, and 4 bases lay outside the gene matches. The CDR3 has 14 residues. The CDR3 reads CASSRTGGTTEAFF. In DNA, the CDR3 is TGTGCCAGCAGTCGGACAGGGGGGACCACTGAAGCTTTCTTT.

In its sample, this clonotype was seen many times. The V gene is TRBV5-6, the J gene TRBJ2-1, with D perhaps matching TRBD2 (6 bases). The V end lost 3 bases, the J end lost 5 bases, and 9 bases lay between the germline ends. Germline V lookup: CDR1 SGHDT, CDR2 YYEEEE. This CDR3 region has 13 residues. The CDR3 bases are TGTGCCAGCAGCTGGACTACAAACAATGAGCAGTTCTTC. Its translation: CASSWTTNNEQFF. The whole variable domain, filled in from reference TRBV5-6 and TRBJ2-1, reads DAGVTQSPTHLIKTRGQQVTLRCSPKSGHDTVSWYQQALGQGPQFIFQYYEEEERQRGNFPDRFSGHQFPNYSSELNVNALLLGDSALYLCASSWTTNNEQFFGPGTRLTVL.

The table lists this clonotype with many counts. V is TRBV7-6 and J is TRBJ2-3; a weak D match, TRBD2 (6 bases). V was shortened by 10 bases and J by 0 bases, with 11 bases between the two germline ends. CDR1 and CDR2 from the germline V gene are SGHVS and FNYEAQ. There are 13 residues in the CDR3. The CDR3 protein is CAIRGTSTDTQYF. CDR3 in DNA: TGTGCCATACGGGGGACTAGCACAGATACGCAGTATTTT.

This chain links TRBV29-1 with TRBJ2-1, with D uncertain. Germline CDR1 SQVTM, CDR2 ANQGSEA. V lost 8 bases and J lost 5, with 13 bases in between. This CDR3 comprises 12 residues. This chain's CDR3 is CSLALTNNEQFF. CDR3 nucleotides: TGCAGCCTCGCACTCACCAACAATGAGCAGTTCTTC.

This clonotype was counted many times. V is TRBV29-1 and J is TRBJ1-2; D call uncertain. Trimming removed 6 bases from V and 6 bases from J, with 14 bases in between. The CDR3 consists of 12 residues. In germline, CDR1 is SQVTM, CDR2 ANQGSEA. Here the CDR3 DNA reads TGCAGCGTCGAAACCCTCCCCCATGGCTACACCTTC. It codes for CSVETLPHGYTF.

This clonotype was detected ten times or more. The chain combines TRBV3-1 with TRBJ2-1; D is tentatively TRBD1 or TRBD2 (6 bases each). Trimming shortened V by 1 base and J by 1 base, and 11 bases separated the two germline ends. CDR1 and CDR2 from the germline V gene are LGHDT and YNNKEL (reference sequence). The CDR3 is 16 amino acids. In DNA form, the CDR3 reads TGTGCCAGCAGCCAAGGAAAAGGGGGGTCCTACAATGAGCAGTTCTTC. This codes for CASSQGKGGSYNEQFF.

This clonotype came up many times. This chain's CDR3 is CASSLDGRGDQPQHF. The CDR3 nucleotides are TGTGCCAGCAGCTTAGATGGGCGGGGAGATCAGCCCCAGCATTTT. The chain combines TRBV7-8 with TRBJ1-5; D is unresolved. The V and J ends lost 1 base and 5 bases respectively, with 12 bases between them. CDR1 and CDR2 (germline): SGHVS, FQNEAQ. The CDR3 totals 15 residues.

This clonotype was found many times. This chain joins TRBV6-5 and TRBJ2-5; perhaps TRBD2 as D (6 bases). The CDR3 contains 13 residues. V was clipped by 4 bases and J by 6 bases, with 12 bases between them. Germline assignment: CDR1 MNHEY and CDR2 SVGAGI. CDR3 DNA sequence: TGTGCCAGCAGTTCCGGACTACTGAAGACCCAGTACTTC. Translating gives CASSSGLLKTQYF.

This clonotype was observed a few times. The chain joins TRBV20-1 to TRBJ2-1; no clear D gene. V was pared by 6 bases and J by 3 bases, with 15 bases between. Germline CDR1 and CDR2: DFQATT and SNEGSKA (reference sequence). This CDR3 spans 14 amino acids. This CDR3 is CSAKSRGDYNEQFF. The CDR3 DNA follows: TGCAGTGCAAAATCTAGAGGAGACTACAATGAGCAGTTCTTC.

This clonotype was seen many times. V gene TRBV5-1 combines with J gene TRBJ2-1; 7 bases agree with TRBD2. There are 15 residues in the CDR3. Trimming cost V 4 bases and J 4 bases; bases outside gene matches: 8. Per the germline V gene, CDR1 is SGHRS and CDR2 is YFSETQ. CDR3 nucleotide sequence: TGCGCCAGCAGCCTCAGCGGGAACCAATACAATGAGCAGTTCTTC. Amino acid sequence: CASSLSGNQYNEQFF. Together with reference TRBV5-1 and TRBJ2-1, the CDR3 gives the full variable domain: KAGVTQTPRYLIKTRGQQVTLSCSPISGHRSVSWYQQTPGQGLQFLFEYFSETQRNKGNFPGRFSGRQFSNSRSEMNVSTLELGDSALYLCASSLSGNQYNEQFFGPGTRLTVL.

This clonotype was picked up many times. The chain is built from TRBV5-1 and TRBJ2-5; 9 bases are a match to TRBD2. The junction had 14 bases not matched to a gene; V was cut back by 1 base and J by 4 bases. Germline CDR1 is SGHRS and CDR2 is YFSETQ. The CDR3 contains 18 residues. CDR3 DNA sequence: TGCGCCAGCAGCTTGCGTCCGGGCGGACTAGCGAACATAGAGACCCAGTACTTC. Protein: CASSLRPGGLANIETQYF.

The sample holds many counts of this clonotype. For the CDR3, the DNA is TGCGCCAGCAGCTTGGCGGGGATCGGTTCACCCCTCCACTTT. Its translation is CASSLAGIGSPLHF. V gene TRBV5-1 combines with J gene TRBJ1-6; D ambiguous. CDR1 is SGHRS and CDR2 is YFSETQ in the germline V gene. The CDR3 is 14 residues long. Between the trimmed V and J ends, which lost 0 bases and 9 bases, there was a span of 10 bases. The complete variable domain, with remaining parts taken from reference TRBV5-1 and TRBJ1-6, reads KAGVTQTPRYLIKTRGQQVTLSCSPISGHRSVSWYQQTPGQGLQFLFEYFSETQRNKGNFPGRFSGRQFSNSRSEMNVSTLELGDSALYLCASSLAGIGSPLHFGNGTRLTVT.

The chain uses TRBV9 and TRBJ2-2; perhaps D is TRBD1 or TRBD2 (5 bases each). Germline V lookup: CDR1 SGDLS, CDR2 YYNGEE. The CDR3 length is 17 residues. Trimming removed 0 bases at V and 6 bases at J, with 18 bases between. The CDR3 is CASSVGSGGRDPGELFF. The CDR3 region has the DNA TGTGCCAGCAGCGTAGGGTCAGGAGGCAGGGACCCCGGGGAGCTGTTTTTT.